The T cell receptor beta chain described here comes from a study of T-cell memory formation after mild COVID-19. For the study at large: TCR clustering was largely donor specific. Study-level findings and limits: Pre-infection memory contained some responding clones, which suggested that cross-reactive memory had joined. CD4+ contracting clones were mainly CM and EM; CD8+ ones, EMRA.

V lost 5 bases, J lost 1 base, and 24 bases lay in between. This CDR3 region has 19 residues. CDR1 is MNHEY, CDR2 SVGEGT, per germline. This clonotype has ten or more counts. Its antigen is undetermined. Constant-segment primers and 5'RACE yielded cDNA libraries for TCR alpha and TCR beta, each carrying sample barcodes and UMIs. TCRdb re-analysed the 5' RACE reads in MiXCR, keeping a single row per CDR3 protein. This table has fewer than 350,000 distinct CDR3 sequences, approximately 16% appearing once. Sample: PBMCs or a T cell subset sorted from them (not recorded which). The chain couples TRBV6-2 or TRBV6-3 to TRBJ1-5; D is possibly TRBD1 (5 bases). The TCR originated in a man aged 18-30 years who had mild COVID-19 (a few samples of this study predate the infection). Cell type and time point are not known. The CDR3, as DNA: TGTGCCAGCAGTACAAACTACCGGGACTCACGGGGGAGCAATCAGCCCCAGCATTTT. Its protein product is CASSTNYRDSRGSNQPQHF.